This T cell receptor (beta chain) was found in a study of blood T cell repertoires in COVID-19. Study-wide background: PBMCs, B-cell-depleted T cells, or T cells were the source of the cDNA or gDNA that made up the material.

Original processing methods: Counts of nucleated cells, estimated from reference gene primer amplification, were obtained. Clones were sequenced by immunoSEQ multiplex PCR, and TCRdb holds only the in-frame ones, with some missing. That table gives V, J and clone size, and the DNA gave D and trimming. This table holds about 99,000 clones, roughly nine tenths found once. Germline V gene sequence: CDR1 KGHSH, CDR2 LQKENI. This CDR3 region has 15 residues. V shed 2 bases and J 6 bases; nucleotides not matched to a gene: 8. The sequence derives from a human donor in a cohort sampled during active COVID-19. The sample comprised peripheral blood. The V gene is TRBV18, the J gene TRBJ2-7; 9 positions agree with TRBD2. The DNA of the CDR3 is TGTGCCAGCTCACCATCCGGGACTAGCTCCCTCGAGCAGTACTTC. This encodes CASSPSGTSSLEQYF.